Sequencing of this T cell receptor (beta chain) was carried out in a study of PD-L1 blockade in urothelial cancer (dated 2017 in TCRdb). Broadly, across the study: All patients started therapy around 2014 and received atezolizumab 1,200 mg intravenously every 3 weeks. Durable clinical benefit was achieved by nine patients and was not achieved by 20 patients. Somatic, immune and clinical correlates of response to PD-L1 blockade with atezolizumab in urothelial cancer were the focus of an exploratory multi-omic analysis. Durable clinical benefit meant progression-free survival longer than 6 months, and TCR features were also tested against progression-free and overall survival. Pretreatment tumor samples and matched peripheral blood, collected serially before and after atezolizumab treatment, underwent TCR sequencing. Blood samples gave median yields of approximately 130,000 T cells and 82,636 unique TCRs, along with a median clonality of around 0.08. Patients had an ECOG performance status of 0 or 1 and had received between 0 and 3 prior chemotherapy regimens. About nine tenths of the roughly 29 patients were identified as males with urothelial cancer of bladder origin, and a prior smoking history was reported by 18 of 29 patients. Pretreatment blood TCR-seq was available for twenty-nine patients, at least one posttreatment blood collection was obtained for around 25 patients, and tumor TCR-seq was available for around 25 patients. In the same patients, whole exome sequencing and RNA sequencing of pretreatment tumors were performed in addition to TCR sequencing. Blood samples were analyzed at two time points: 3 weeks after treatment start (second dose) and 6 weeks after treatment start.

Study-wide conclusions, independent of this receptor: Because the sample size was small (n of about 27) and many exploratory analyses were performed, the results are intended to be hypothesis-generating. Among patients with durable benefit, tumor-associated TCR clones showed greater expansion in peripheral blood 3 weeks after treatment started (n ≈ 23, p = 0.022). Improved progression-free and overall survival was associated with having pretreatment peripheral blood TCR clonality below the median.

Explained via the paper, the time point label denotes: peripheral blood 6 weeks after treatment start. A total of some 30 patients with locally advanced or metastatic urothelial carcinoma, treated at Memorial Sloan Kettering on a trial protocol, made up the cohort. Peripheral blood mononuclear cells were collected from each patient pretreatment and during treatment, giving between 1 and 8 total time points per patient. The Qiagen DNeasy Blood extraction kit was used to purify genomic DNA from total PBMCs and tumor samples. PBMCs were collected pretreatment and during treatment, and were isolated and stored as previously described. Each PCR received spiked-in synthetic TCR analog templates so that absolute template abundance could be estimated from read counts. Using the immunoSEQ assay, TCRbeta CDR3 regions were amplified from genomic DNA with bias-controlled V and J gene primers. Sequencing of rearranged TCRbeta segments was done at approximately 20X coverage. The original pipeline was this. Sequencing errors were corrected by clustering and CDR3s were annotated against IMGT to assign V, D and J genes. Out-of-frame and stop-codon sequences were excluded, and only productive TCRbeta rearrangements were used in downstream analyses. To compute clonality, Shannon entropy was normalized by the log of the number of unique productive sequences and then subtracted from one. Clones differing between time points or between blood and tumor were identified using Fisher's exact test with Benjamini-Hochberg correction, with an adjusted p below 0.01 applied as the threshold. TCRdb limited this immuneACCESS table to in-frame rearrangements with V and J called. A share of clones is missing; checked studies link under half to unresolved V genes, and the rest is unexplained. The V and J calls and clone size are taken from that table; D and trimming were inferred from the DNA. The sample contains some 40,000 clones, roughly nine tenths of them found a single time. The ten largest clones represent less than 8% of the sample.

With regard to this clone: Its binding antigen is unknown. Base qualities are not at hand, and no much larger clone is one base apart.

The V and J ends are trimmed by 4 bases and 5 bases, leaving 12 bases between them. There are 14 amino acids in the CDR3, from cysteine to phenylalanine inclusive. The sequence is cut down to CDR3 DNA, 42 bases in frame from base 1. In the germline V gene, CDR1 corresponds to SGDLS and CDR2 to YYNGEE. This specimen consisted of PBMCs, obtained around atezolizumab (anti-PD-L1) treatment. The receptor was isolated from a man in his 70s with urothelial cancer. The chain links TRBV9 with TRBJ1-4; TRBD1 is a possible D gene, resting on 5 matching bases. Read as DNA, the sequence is TGTGCCAGCAGCCCTGGGGCACGCAATGAAAAACTGTTTTTT. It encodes CASSPGARNEKLFF.